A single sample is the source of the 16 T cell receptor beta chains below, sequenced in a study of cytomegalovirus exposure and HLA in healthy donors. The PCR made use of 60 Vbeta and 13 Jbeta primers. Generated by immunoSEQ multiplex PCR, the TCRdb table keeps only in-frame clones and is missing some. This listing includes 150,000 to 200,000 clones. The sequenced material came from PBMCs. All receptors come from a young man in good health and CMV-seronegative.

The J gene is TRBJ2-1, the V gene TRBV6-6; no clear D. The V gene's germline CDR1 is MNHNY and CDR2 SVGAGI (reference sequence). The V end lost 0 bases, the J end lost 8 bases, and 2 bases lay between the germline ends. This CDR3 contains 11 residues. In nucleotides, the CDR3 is TGTGCCAGCAGTTACTCCTATGAGCAGTTCTTC. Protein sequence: CASSYSYEQFF.

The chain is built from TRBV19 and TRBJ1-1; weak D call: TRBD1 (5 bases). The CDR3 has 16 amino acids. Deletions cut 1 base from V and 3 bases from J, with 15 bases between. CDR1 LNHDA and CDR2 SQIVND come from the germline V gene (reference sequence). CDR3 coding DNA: TGTGCCAGTAGTATAGGGTTCCGGGGAGGGGACACTGAAGCTTTCTTT. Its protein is CASSIGFRGGDTEAFF.

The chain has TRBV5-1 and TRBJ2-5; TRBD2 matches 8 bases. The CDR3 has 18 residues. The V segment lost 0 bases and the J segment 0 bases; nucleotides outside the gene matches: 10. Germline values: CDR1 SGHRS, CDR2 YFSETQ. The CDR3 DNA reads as TGCGCCAGCAGCTTGGGGAGCGGGAGAGCTCGGTACCAAGAGACCCAGTACTTC. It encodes CASSLGSGRARYQETQYF.

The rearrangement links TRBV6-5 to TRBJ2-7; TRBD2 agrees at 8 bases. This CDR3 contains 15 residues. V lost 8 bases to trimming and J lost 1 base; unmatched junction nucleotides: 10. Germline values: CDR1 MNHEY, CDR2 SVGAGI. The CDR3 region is CASEGLGLGSYEQYF. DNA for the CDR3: TGTGCCAGCGAGGGACTAGGACTAGGGTCCTACGAGCAGTACTTC.

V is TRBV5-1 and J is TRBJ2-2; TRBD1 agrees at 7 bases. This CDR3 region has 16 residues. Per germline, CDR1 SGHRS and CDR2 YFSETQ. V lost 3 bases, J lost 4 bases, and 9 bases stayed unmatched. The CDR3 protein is CASSSDKGATTGELFF. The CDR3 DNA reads TGCGCCAGCAGCTCAGACAAGGGGGCGACCACCGGGGAGCTGTTTTTT.

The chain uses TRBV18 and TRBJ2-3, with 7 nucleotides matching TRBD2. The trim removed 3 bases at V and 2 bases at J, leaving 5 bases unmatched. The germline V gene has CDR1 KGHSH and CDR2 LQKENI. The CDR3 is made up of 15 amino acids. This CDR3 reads CASSPTGGYTDTQYF. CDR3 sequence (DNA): TGTGCCAGCTCACCCACGGGGGGATACACAGATACGCAGTATTTT.

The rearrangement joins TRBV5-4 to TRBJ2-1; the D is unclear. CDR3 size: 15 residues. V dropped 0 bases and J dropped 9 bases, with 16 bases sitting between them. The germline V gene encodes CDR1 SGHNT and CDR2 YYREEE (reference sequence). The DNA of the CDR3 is TGTGCCAGCAGCTTGGGACTGGTAGAATCAATTGAGCAGTTCTTC. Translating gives CASSLGLVESIEQFF.

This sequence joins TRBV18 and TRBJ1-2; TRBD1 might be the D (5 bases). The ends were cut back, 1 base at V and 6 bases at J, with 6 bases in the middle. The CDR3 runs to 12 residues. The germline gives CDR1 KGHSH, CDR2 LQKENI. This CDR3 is CASSPQGDGYTF. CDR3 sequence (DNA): TGTGCCAGCTCACCACAAGGGGATGGCTACACCTTC.

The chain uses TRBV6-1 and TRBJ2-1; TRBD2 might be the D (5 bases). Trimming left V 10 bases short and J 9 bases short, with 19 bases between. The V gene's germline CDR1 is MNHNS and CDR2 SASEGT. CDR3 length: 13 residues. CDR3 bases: TGTGCCACCTCCTGGCGGGTTTCGGTTGAGCAGTTCTTC. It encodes CATSWRVSVEQFF.

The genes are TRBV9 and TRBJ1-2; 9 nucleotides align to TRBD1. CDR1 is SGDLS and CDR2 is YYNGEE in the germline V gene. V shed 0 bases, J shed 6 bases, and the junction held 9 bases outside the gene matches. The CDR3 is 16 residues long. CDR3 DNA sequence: TGTGCCAGCAGCGTAGTAGGGCAACAGGGGGCGGATGGCTACACCTTC. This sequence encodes CASSVVGQQGADGYTF.

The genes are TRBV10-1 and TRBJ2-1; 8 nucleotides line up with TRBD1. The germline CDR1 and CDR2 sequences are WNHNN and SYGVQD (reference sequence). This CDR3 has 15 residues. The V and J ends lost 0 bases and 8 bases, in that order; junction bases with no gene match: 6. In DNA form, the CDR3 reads TGCGCCAGCAGTGAGTCGGGGACAGGAGGGGATGAGCAGTTCTTC. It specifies CASSESGTGGDEQFF.

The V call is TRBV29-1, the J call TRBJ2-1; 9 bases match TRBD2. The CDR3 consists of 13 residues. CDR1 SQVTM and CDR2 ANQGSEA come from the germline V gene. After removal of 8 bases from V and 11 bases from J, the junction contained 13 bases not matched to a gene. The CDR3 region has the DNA TGCAGCCTCCTAGCGGGGATTACAATGAAGCAGTTCTTC. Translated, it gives CSLLAGITMKQFF.

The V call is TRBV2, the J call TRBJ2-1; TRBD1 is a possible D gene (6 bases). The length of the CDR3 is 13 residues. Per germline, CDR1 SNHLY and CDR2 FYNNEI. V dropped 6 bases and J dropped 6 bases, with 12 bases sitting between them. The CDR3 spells CASRLDSSNEQFF. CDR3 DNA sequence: TGTGCCAGCAGATTGGACAGCTCCAATGAGCAGTTCTTC. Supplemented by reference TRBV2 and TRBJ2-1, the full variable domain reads EPEVTQTPSHQVTQMGQEVILRCVPISNHLYFYWYRQILGQKVEFLVSFYNNEISEKSEIFDDQFSVERPDGSNFTLKIRSTKLEDSAMYFCASRLDSSNEQFFGPGTRLTVL.

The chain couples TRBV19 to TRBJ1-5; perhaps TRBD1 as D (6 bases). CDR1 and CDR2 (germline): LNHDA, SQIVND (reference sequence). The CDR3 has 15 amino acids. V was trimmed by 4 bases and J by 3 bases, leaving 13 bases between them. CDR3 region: CASSTRTAYNQPQHF. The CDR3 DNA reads TGTGCCAGTAGTACCCGGACAGCCTACAATCAGCCCCAGCATTTT.

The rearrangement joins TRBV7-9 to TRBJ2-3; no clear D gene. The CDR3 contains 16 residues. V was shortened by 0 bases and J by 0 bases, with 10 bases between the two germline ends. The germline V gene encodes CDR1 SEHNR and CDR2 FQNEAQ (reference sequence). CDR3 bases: TGTGCCAGCAGCTTAGCCGGCGGTACTAGCACAGATACGCAGTATTTT. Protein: CASSLAGGTSTDTQYF. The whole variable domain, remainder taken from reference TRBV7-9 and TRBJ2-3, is DTGVSQNPRHKITKRGQNVTFRCDPISEHNRLYWYRQTLGQGPEFLTYFQNEAQLEKSRLLSDRFSAERPKGSFSTLEIQRTEQGDSAMYLCASSLAGGTSTDTQYFGPGTRLTVL.

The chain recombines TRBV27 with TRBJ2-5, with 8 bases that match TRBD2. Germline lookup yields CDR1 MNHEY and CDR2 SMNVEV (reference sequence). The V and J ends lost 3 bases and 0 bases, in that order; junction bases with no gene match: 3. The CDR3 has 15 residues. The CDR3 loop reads CASSFLAGYQETQYF. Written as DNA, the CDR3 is TGTGCCAGCAGTTTCTTAGCGGGGTACCAAGAGACCCAGTACTTC.